The T cell receptor (beta chain) described here comes from a study of OX40 agonist ivuxolimab in advanced cancers. This clone appeared once. Its antigen is still unknown. V lost 0 bases to trimming and J lost 6 bases, with 15 bases between them. The CDR3 consists of 16 residues. The germline gives CDR1 SGHKS, CDR2 YYEKEE (reference sequence). Study-wide findings and caveats: More expanded clones were found, on average, in CD8+ than in CD4+ T cells.

Clones were read by immunoSEQ multiplex PCR, and TCRdb kept only the in-frame ones, dropping some. The sample shows 90,000 or so clones, roughly 90% of them seen only once. The chain combines TRBV5-5 with TRBJ1-4; TRBD1 is a possible D gene (6 bases). This sample comprised CD4+ or CD8+ T cells sorted from blood, obtained in a trial of the OX40 agonist ivuxolimab. The source is an adult with an advanced solid tumor such as melanoma, head and neck, liver or kidney cancer. Here the CDR3 DNA reads TGTGCCAGCAGCTTGGAGCCGGCAGGGGAGGATGAAAAACTGTTTTTT. The encoded protein is CASSLEPAGEDEKLFF.